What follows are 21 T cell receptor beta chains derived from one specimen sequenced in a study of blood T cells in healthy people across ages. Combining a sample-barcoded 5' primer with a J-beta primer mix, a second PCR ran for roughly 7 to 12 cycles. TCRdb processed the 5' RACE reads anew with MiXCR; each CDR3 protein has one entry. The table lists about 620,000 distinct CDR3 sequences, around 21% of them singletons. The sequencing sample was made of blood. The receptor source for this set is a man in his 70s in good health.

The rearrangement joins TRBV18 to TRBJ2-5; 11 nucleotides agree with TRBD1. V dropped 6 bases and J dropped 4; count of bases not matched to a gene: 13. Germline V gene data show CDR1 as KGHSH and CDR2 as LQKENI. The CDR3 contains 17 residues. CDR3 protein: CASSPGQGARLSETQYF. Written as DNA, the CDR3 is TGTGCCAGCTCCCCCGGACAGGGGGCAAGATTGTCAGAGACCCAGTACTTC.

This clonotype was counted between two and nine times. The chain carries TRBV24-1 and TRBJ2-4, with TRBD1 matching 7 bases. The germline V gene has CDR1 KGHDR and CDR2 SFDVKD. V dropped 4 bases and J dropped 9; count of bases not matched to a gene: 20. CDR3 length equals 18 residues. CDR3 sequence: CATSDPGQVLSGRSIQYF. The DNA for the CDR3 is TGTGCCACCAGTGACCCTGGACAGGTCCTCTCCGGACGAAGCATTCAGTACTTC.

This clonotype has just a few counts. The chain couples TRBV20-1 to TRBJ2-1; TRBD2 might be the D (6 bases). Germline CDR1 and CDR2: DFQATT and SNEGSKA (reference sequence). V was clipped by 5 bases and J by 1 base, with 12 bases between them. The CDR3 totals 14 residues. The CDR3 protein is CSAPYSGSYNEQFF. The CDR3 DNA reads TGCAGTGCTCCCTATAGCGGATCCTACAATGAGCAGTTCTTC.

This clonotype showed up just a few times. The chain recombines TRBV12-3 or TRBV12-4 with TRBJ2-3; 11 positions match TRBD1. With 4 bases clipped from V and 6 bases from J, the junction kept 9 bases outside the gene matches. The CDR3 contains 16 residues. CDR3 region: CASSYRTGGLRDTQYF. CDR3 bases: TGTGCCAGCAGTTACCGGACAGGGGGCCTTCGTGATACGCAGTATTTT.

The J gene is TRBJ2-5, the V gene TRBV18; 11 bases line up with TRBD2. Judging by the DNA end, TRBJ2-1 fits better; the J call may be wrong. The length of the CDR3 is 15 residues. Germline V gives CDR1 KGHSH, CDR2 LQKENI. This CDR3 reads CASSPPTSGTHEQFF. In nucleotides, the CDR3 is TGTGCCAGCTCACCACCGACTAGCGGGACCCATGAGCAGTTCTTC.

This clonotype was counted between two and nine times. The CDR3 DNA sequence: TGTGCCAGCAGTGAAGGAAATCAGCCCCAGCATTTT. Amino acids: CASSEGNQPQHF. The V and J genes are TRBV25-1 and TRBJ1-5; D unresolved. There are 12 residues in the CDR3. Germline assignment: CDR1 MGHDK and CDR2 SYGVNS. Trimming left V 2 bases short and J 4 bases short, with 3 bases between. The entire variable domain, with the rest obtained from reference TRBV25-1 and TRBJ1-5, is as follows: EADIYQTPRYLVIGTGKKITLECSQTMGHDKMYWYQQDPGMELHLIHYSYGVNSTEKGDLSSESTVSRIRTEHFPLTLESARPSHTSQYLCASSEGNQPQHFGDGTRLSIL.

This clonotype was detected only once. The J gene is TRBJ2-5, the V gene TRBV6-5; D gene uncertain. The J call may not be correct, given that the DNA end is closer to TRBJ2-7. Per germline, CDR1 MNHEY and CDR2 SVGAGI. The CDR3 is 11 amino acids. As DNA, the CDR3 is TGTGCCAGCGGACCTTATGGCGAGCAGTACTTC. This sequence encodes CASGPYGEQYF.

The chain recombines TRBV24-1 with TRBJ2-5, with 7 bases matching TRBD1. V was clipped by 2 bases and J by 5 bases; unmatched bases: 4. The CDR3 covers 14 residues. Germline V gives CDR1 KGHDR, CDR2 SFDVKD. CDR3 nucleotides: TGTGCCACCAGTGATTCGGACAGGATCGAGACCCAGTACTTC. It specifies CATSDSDRIETQYF.

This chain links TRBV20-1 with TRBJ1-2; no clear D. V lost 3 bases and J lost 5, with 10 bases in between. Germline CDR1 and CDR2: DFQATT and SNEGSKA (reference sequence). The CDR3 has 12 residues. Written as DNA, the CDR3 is TGCAGTGCTAGGTCGGCGAATTATGGCTACACCTTC. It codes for CSARSANYGYTF.

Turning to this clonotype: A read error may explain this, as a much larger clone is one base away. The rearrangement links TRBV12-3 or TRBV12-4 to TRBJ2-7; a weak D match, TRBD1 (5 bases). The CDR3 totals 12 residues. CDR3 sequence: CASSLQGNEQCF. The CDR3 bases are TGTGCCAGCAGTTTACAGGGAAACGAGCAGTGCTTC.

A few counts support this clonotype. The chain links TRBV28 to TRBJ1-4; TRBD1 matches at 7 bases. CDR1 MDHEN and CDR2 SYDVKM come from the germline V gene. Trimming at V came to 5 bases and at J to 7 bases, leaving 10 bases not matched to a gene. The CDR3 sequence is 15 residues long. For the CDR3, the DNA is TGTGCCAGCAGTCTCCAGACAGGGTCAAGTGAAAAACTGTTTTTT. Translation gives CASSLQTGSSEKLFF. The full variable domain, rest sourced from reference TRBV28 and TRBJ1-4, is DVKVTQSSRYLVKRTGEKVFLECVQDMDHENMFWYRQDPGLGLRLIYFSYDVKMKEKGDIPEGYSVSREKKERFSLILESASTNQTSMYLCASSLQTGSSEKLFFGSGTQLSVL.

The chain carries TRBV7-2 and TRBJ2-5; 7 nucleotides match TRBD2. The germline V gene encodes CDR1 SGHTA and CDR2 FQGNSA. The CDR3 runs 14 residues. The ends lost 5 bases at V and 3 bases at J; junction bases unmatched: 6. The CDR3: CASSPTSREETQYF. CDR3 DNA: TGTGCCAGCAGCCCGACTAGCAGGGAAGAGACCCAGTACTTC. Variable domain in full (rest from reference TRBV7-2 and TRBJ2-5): GAGVSQSPSNKVTEKGKDVELRCDPISGHTALYWYRQSLGQGLEFLIYFQGNSAPDKSGLPSDRFSAERTGGSVSTLTIQRTQQEDSAVYLCASSPTSREETQYFGPGTRLLVL.

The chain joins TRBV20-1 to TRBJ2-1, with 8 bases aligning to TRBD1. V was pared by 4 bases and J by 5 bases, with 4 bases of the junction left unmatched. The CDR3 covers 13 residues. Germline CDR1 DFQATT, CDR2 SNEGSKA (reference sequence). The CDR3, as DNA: TGCAGTGCTAATGCACAGGGGGACAATGAGCAGTTCTTC. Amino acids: CSANAQGDNEQFF.

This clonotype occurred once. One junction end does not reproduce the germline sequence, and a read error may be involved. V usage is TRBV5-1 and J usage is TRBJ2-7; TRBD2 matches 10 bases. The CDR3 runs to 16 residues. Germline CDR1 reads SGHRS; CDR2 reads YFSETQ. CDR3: CTSSLASGSGSYEQYF. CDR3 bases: TGCACCAGCAGCTTGGCTAGCGGGAGCGGATCCTACGAGCAGTACTTC.

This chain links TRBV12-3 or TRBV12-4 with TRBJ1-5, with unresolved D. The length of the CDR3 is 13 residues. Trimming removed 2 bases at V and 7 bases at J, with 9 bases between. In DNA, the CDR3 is TGTGCCAGCAGTTTACGGGATTCACAGCCCCAGCATTTT. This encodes CASSLRDSQPQHF.

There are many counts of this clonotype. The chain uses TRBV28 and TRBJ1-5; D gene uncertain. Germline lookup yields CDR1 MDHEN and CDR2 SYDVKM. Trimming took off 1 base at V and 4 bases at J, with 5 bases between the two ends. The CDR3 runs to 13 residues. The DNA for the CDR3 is TGTGCCAGCAGTTTATACAGAAATCAGCCCCAGCATTTT. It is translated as CASSLYRNQPQHF.

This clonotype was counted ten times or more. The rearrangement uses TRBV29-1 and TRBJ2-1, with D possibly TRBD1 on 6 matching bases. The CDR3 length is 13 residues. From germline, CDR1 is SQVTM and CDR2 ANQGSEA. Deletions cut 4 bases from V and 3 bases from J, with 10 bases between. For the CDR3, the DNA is TGCAGCGTTGGAGAAGGGGGCTACAATGAGCAGTTCTTC. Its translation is CSVGEGGYNEQFF.

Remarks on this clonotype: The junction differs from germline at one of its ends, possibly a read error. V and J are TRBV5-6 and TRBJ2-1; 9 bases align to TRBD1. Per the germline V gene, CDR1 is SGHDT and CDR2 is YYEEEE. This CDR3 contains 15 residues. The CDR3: CTSSRGQGYNNEQFF. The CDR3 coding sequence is TGTACCAGCAGCCGCGGACAGGGGTATAACAATGAGCAGTTCTTC.

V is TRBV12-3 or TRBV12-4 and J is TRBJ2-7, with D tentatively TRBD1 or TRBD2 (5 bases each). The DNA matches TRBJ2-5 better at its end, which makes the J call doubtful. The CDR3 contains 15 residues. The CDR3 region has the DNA TGTGCCAGCACACTGAGGGGCGTTCAACAAGAGACCCAGTACTTC. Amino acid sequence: CASTLRGVQQETQYF.

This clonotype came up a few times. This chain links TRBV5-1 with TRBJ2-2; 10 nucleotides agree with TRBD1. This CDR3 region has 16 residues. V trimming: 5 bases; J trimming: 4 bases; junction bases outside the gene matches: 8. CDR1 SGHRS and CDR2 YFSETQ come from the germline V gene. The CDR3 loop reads CASSPRQGAVTGELFF. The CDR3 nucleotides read TGCGCCAGCAGTCCTAGACAGGGGGCGGTCACCGGGGAGCTGTTTTTT.

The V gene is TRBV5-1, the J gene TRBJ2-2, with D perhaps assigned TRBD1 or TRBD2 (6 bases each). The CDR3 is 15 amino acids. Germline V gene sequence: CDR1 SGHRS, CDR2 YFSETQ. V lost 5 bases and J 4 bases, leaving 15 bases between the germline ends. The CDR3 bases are TGCGCCAGCAGAGTGGACGGGGGCGGCACCGGGGAGCTGTTTTTT. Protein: CASRVDGGGTGELFF.